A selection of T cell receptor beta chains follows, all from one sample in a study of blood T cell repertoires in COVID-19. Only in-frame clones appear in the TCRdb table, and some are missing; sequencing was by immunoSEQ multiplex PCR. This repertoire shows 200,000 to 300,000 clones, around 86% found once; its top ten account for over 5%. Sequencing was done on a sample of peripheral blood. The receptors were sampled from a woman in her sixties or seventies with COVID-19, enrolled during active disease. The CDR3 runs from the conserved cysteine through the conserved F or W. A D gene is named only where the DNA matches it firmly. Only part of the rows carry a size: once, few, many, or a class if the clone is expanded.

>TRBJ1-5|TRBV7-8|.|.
TGTGCCAGCAGCTCGACCGGGACTGACGCTTCGCAGCCCCAGCATTTT
CASSSTGTDASQPQHF
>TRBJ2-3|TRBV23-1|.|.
TGCGCCAGCAGTCTCTCTAGGGAGGGCACAGATACGCAGTATTTT
CASSLSREGTDTQYF
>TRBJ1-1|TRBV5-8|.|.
TGTGCCAGCAGCTGGGGGCAGCTGAACACTGAAGCTTTCTTT
CASSWGQLNTEAFF
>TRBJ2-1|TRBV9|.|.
TGTGCCAGCAGCGTAGACCCCGGCTCCTACAATGAGCAGTTCTTC
CASSVDPGSYNEQFF
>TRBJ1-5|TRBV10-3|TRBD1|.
TGTGCCACTCGCTCCGGACAGGGTAATCAGCCCCAGCATTTT
CATRSGQGNQPQHF
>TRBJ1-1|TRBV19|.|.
TGTGCCAGTACAGTTCCGGGACTAACGCACGCTGAAGCTTTCTTT
CASTVPGLTHAEAFF
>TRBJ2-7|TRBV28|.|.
TGTGCCAGCAGTTCCATAGGACTCCACTCCTACGAGCAGTACTTC
CASSSIGLHSYEQYF
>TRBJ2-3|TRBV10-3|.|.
TGTGCCATCAGTGAGTGGGACTTACTAGGGACCCAAGGCTCCACAGATACGCAGTATTTT
CAISEWDLLGTQGSTDTQYF
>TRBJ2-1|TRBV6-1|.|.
TGTGCCAGCAGCCGGTTTTTGGGCGACAATGAGCAGTTCTTC
CASSRFLGDNEQFF
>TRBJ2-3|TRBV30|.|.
TGTGCCTGGGGGGCCCCTGCCGGCACAGATACGCAGTATTTT
CAWGAPAGTDTQYF
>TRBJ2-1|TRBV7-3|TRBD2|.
TGTGCCAGCAGCTTAACTTCAGCTAGCGGGAGGGCCAATGAGCAGTTCTTC
CASSLTSASGRANEQFF
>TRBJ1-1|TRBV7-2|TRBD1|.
TGTGCCAGCAGCTTAAGGACCGGGACAGGGAACACTGAAGCTTTCTTT
CASSLRTGTGNTEAFF
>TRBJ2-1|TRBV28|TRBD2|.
TGTGCCAGCATGGGACGGCTAGCGGCCTACAATGAGCAGTTCTTC
CASMGRLAAYNEQFF
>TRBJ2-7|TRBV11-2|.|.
TGTGCCAGCAGCTTAAACACCAGACTTGGCGAGCAGTACTTC
CASSLNTRLGEQYF
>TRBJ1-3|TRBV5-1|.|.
TGCGCCAGCAGCCCCATAGTCCCGGGACAAGGGAACACCATATATTTT
CASSPIVPGQGNTIYF
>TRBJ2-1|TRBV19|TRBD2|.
TGTGCCAGTAGTATAGGAGACCTAGTAGCGGGGTTCTACAATGAGCAGTTCTTC
CASSIGDLVAGFYNEQFF
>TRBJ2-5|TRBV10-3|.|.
TGTGCCATCAGTGATCGGTACCAAGAGACCCAGTACTTC
CAISDRYQETQYF
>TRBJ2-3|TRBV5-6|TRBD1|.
TGTGCCAGCTGCATTGGGACAGGGAGTACCGATACGCAGTATTTT
CASCIGTGSTDTQYF
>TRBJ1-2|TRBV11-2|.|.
TGTGCCAGCAGCCTTGCCGACACGGTTTATGGCTACACCTTC
CASSLADTVYGYTF
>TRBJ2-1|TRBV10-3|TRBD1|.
TGTGCCATCAGTAATGACAGGGTTGAGAATGAGCAGTTCTTC
CAISNDRVENEQFF
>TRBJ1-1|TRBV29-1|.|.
TGCAGCGTTTCCGGGGTAGCGAACACTGAAGCTTTCTTT
CSVSGVANTEAFF
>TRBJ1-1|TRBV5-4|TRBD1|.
TGTGCCAGCAGACCCGGACAGGGGGCCACCACTGAAGCTTTCTTT
CASRPGQGATTEAFF
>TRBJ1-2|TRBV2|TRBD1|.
TGTGCCAGCAGTGTAGGAGGGGGCGGCTACACCTTC
CASSVGGGGYTF
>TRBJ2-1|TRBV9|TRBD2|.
TGTGCCAGCAGCGTAGGTGGACTAGCGTTCGGGAATGAGCAGTTCTTC
CASSVGGLAFGNEQFF
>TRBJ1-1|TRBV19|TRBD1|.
TGTGCCAGTAGTAGGGGGACAGGGGGCGCGGACACTGAAGCTTTCTTT
CASSRGTGGADTEAFF
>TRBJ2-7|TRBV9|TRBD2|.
TGTGCCAGCAGCGTAGAGCCCGCAGCGGGGGGCTACGAGCAGTACTTC
CASSVEPAAGGYEQYF
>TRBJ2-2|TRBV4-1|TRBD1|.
TGCGCCAGCAGCAAGAGGGACAGGGACACCGGGGAGCTGTTTTTT
CASSKRDRDTGELFF
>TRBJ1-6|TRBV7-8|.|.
TGTGCCAGCAGCTCACGGGTAAGGGGTAATTCACCCCTCCACTTT
CASSSRVRGNSPLHF
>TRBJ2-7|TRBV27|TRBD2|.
TGTGCCAGCAGTTCAGGACTAGCGGGGGGGGAGCAGTACTTC
CASSSGLAGGEQYF
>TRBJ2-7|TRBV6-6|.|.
TGTGCCAGCAGAGGCACAGGGCTTAGCAACTACGAGCAGTACTTC
CASRGTGLSNYEQYF
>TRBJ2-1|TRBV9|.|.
TGTGCCAGCAGCGTGGGGGGTAGGAGCTCCTACAATGAGCAGTTCTTC
CASSVGGRSSYNEQFF
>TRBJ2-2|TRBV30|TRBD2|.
TGTGCCTGGAGTATAAACCTGGGGCTAGCGGGAGGTGGCGGGGAGCTGTTTTTT
CAWSINLGLAGGGGELFF
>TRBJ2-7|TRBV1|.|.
TGCACCAGCAGCCAAATGACGAGCCGGCTAGCGGGAGACGAGCAGTACTTC
CTSSQMTSRLAGDEQYF
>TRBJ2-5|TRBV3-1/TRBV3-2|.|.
TGTGCCAGCAGCCAAGGGAGGGGCCAGCACGGGACCCAGTACTTC
CASSQGRGQHGTQYF
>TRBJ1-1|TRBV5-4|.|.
TGTGCCAGCAGCTTAGAACAGGGTTTGAACACTGAAGCTTTCTTT
CASSLEQGLNTEAFF
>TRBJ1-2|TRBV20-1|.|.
TGCAGTTCTCATGGCTACACCTTC
CSSHGYTF
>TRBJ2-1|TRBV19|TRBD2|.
TGTGCCAGTAGTGACCAAGCGGGAGGGCGATTCAATGAGCAGTTCTTC
CASSDQAGGRFNEQFF
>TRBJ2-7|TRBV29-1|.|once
TGCAGCGTTGAAGGCAGGGGCGGCTACGAGCAGTACTTC
CSVEGRGGYEQYF
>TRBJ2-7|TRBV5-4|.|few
TGTGCCAGCAGCCAGGGGGGATCCCTCTACGAGCAGTACTTC
CASSQGGSLYEQYF
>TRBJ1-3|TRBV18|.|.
TGTGCCAGCTCACCAACCTCGACAGGCACATCTGGAAACACCATATATTTT
CASSPTSTGTSGNTIYF
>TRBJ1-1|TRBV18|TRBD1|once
TGTGCCAGCTCATACGGGACAGGAAGTAACACTGAAGCTTTCTTT
CASSYGTGSNTEAFF
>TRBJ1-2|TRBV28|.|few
TGTGCCAGCAGCTCTACCGGGGAAGCTAACTATGGCTACACCTTC
CASSSTGEANYGYTF
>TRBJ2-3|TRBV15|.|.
TGTGCCACCAGCAGAGGACAGGCCACAGATACGCAGTATTTT
CATSRGQATDTQYF
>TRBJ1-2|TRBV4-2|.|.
TGTGCCAGCAGCCGAGGGGGTGTGGGGGGCTACACCTTC
CASSRGGVGGYTF
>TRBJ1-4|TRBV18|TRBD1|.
TGTGCCAGCTCATACAACCGGGACAGGGTCGAAAAACTGTTTTTT
CASSYNRDRVEKLFF
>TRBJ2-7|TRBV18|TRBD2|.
TGTGCCAGCTCACCAAGGTTTAGCGGGAGCACCGAGCAGTACTTC
CASSPRFSGSTEQYF
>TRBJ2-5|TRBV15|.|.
TGTGCCACCAGCAGAGATCGGGGGAACCAAGAGACCCAGTACTTC
CATSRDRGNQETQYF
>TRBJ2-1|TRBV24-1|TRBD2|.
TGTGCCACCAGCCCTAGCGGGAGGGACAATGAGCAGTTCTTC
CATSPSGRDNEQFF
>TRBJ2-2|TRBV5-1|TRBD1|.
TGCGCCAGCAGCGGAAAGACAGGGACCACCGGGGAGCTGTTTTTT
CASSGKTGTTGELFF
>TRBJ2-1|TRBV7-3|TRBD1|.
TGTGCCAGCAGCAGCGACAGGGTCACCTACAATGAGCAGTTCTTC
CASSSDRVTYNEQFF
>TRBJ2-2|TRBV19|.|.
TGTGCCAGTAGTATCTACCAGGGGACCGGGGAGCTGTTTTTT
CASSIYQGTGELFF
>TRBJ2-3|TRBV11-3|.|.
TGTGCCAGCAGCCCCCGGTCCGGTGGCACAGATACGCAGTATTTT
CASSPRSGGTDTQYF
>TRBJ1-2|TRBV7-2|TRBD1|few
TGTGCCAGCAGCCCCACAGGGGACTATGGCTACACCTTC
CASSPTGDYGYTF
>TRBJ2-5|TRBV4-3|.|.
TGCGCCAGCAGCCAAAACCGGTGGGAGACCCAGTACTTC
CASSQNRWETQYF